This passage covers 10 T cell receptor beta chains from one sample sequenced in a study of early T cells in non-severe SARS-CoV-2 infection. TCRdb analysed the 5' RACE reads with MiXCR anew, one entry per CDR3 protein. The sample records more than 45,000 distinct CDR3 sequences, 7% to 8% being singletons. Specimen: whole blood. The receptors derive from an adult who was a healthcare worker with PCR-confirmed SARS-CoV-2 infection or an uninfected control (not recorded which).

This clonotype was observed at least ten times. The V call is TRBV2, the J call TRBJ1-5, with 8 bases matching TRBD1. Losses at the gene ends were 6 bases for V and 6 bases for J; bases not matched to a gene: 4. The CDR3 has 13 residues. The V gene's germline CDR1 is SNHLY and CDR2 FYNNEI. The CDR3 spells CASRGTGGQPQHF. The CDR3 DNA sequence: TGTGCCAGCAGAGGGACAGGCGGTCAGCCCCAGCATTTT.

This clonotype was seen only a few times. The chain combines TRBV18 with TRBJ2-6; possibly TRBD2 for D (5 bases). The CDR3 is made up of 16 amino acids. Trimming cost V 6 bases and J 4 bases, with 16 bases left between them. The germline V gene has CDR1 KGHSH and CDR2 LQKENI. CDR3 loop: CASSPRTGSGANVLTF. CDR3 nucleotides: TGTGCCAGCTCTCCCAGGACGGGATCGGGGGCCAACGTCCTGACTTTC.

The V gene is TRBV2, the J gene TRBJ2-5; possibly TRBD2 for D (6 bases). V lost 6 bases, J lost 4 bases, and 18 bases lay in between. From germline, CDR1 is SNHLY and CDR2 FYNNEI. The CDR3 sequence is 15 residues long. The CDR3 sequence is CASRFTDGGGETQYF. DNA of the CDR3: TGTGCCAGCAGGTTCACGGACGGGGGAGGAGAGACCCAGTACTTC. The full variable domain, with the rest looked up from reference TRBV2 and TRBJ2-5, is EPEVTQTPSHQVTQMGQEVILRCVPISNHLYFYWYRQILGQKVEFLVSFYNNEISEKSEIFDDQFSVERPDGSNFTLKIRSTKLEDSAMYFCASRFTDGGGETQYFGPGTRLLVL.

Only a few counts were recorded for this clonotype. The rearrangement uses TRBV5-1 and TRBJ1-2, with TRBD1 matching 7 bases. J gave up 2 bases and V 0 bases, and 10 bases lay outside the gene matches. The CDR3 contains 17 residues. Germline-derived CDR1 and CDR2 are SGHRS and YFSETQ. In DNA, the CDR3 is TGCGCCAGCAGCTTGGGGGGACAGACCCCACAAAACTATGGCTACACCTTC. Its translation: CASSLGGQTPQNYGYTF.

This clonotype was detected ten times or more. The chain is built from TRBV15 and TRBJ2-4, with 7 nucleotides matching TRBD1. Germline V gives CDR1 LNHNV, CDR2 YYDKDF (reference sequence). Germline trimming cut 0 bases from V and 15 bases from J; bases unmatched to any gene: 5. The CDR3 is 12 residues long. CDR3 bases: TGTGCCACCAGCAGAGAGGGACAGTCTCCGTACTTC. Its translation is CATSREGQSPYF.

This clonotype appeared many times. The chain has TRBV29-1 and TRBJ2-1; the D gene is possibly TRBD1 (5 bases). Trimming stripped 4 bases from V and 7 bases from J, with 8 bases between. Germline CDR1 SQVTM, CDR2 ANQGSEA. The CDR3 totals 11 residues. The CDR3 protein is CSVGAGNEQFF. The CDR3 DNA reads TGCAGCGTTGGTGCAGGGAATGAGCAGTTCTTC.

V and J are TRBV19 and TRBJ2-1; the match to TRBD2 covers 14 bases. V gave up 7 bases and J gave up 0 bases; unmatched junction bases: 8. CDR3 length: 18 residues. The germline gives CDR1 LNHDA, CDR2 SQIVND (reference sequence). The CDR3 coding sequence is TGTGCCAGTACAACGGGACTAGCGGGGGTGAGCTCCTACAATGAGCAGTTCTTC. Its translation is CASTTGLAGVSSYNEQFF.

The chain links TRBV27 to TRBJ2-5; 7 bases line up with TRBD1. The CDR3 has 13 residues. The germline V gene encodes CDR1 MNHEY and CDR2 SMNVEV (reference sequence). V gave up 6 bases and J gave up 5 bases; unmatched junction bases: 6. DNA of the CDR3: TGTGCCAGCAGCTTAGGGGGCTGGGAGACCCAGTACTTC. Protein product: CASSLGGWETQYF.

The table lists this clonotype with many counts. The chain employs TRBV20-1 and TRBJ2-1; TRBD2 matches 8 bases. J was trimmed by 7 bases and V by 5 bases; bases with no gene match: 7. CDR3 length: 13 residues. Germline V gene sequence: CDR1 DFQATT, CDR2 SNEGSKA (reference sequence). The CDR3 nucleotides read TGCAGTGCTCCAATACGGGGGGGAAATGAGCAGTTCTTC. It specifies CSAPIRGGNEQFF.

The rearrangement joins TRBV12-3 or TRBV12-4 to TRBJ1-5, with 9 positions matching TRBD1. V dropped 3 bases and J dropped 1; count of bases not matched to a gene: 7. The CDR3 sequence is 17 residues long. Here the CDR3 reads CASSLAWTGVSNQPQHF. The CDR3 DNA is TGTGCCAGCAGTTTGGCGTGGACAGGGGTGAGCAATCAGCCCCAGCATTTT.